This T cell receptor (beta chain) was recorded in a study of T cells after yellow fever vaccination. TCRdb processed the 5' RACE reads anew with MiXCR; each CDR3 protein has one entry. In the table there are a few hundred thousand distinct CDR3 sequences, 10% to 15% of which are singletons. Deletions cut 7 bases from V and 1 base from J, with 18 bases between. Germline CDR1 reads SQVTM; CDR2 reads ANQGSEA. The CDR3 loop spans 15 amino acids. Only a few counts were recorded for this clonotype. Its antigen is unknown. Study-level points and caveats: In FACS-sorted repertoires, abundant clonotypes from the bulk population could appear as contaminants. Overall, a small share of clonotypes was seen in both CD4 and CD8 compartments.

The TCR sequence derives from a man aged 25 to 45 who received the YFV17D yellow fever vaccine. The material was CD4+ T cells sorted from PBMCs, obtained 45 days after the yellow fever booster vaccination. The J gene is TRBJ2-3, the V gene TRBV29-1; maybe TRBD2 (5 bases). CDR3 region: CSESRPSGGTDTQYF. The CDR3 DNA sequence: TGCAGCGAGTCCAGACCCTCCGGGGGCACAGATACGCAGTATTTT.